These 20 T cell receptor beta chains share one sample of origin, sequenced in a study of blood T cell repertoires in COVID-19. Sequenced by immunoSEQ multiplex PCR; TCRdb stores in-frame clones only, minus some. The sample holds around 440,000 clones, roughly 88% seen once. Specimen: peripheral blood. All receptors derive from a woman aged 45 to 65 with COVID-19, enrolled during active disease.

This chain uses TRBV5-1 with TRBJ1-1; D is undetermined. The CDR3 has 13 residues. Per the germline V gene, CDR1 is SGHRS and CDR2 is YFSETQ. V gave up 3 bases and J gave up 8 bases, with 14 bases separating them. The CDR3 DNA sequence: TGCGCCAGCAGCTCCCCGGCCTTCGGGGAAGCTTTCTTT. It yields the protein CASSSPAFGEAFF. Drawing the rest from reference TRBV5-1 and TRBJ1-1, the complete variable domain is KAGVTQTPRYLIKTRGQQVTLSCSPISGHRSVSWYQQTPGQGLQFLFEYFSETQRNKGNFPGRFSGRQFSNSRSEMNVSTLELGDSALYLCASSSPAFGEAFFGQGTRLTVV.

The chain joins TRBV27 to TRBJ1-1, with D unresolved. This CDR3 is built from 15 residues. Per germline, CDR1 MNHEY and CDR2 SMNVEV (reference sequence). V was pared by 1 base and J by 0 bases, with 9 bases between. CDR3 protein: CASSLYSIMNTEAFF. In DNA form, the CDR3 reads TGTGCCAGCAGTTTATACAGTATCATGAACACTGAAGCTTTCTTT.

V usage is TRBV28 and J usage is TRBJ2-7, with no clear D. This CDR3 region has 13 residues. Looked up from germline, CDR1 is MDHEN and CDR2 is SYDVKM. V was clipped by 8 bases and J by 2 bases, with 13 bases between them. The CDR3 DNA follows: TGTGCCAGCTCGGCGGCGTTCACCTACGAGCAGTACTTC. It specifies CASSAAFTYEQYF.

The chain joins TRBV27 to TRBJ1-2; TRBD1 matches 8 bases. The junction had 4 bases not matched to a gene; V was cut back by 6 bases and J by 4 bases. In germline, CDR1 is MNHEY, CDR2 SMNVEV (reference sequence). The CDR3 sequence is 13 residues long. The CDR3 coding sequence is TGTGCCAGCAGCCCAGGGGGCAGCTATGGCTACACCTTC. Protein product: CASSPGGSYGYTF.

V usage is TRBV18 and J usage is TRBJ2-3; 9 bases fit TRBD2. Germline-derived CDR1 and CDR2 are KGHSH and LQKENI. Unmatched junction bases numbered 10, after V lost 3 bases and J lost 3 bases. The CDR3 totals 17 residues. CDR3 residues: CASSPRPGGGATDTQYF. In DNA form, the CDR3 reads TGTGCCAGCTCACCGCGTCCCGGCGGGGGGGCGACAGATACGCAGTATTTT. Full variable domain (rest looked up from reference TRBV18 and TRBJ2-3): NAGVMQNPRHLVRRRGQEARLRCSPMKGHSHVYWYRQLPEEGLKFMVYLQKENIIDESGMPKERFSAEFPKEGPSILRIQQVVRGDSAAYFCASSPRPGGGATDTQYFGPGTRLTVL.

J is TRBJ1-1 and V is TRBV2; possible D gene TRBD1, 5 bases. V lost 11 bases to trimming and J lost 8 bases, with 9 bases between them. This CDR3 region has 9 residues. Germline values: CDR1 SNHLY, CDR2 FYNNEI. The CDR3 protein is CARGGEAFF. For the CDR3, the DNA is TGTGCCCGGGGGGGGGAAGCTTTCTTT.

This chain connects TRBV4-1 to TRBJ1-4, with D unclear. CDR1 and CDR2 (germline): MGHRA, YSYEKL. V was clipped by 4 bases and J by 5 bases, with 8 bases between them. The CDR3 is 13 amino acids. CDR3 DNA sequence: TGCGCCAGCAGCCCTGCTACCAATGAAAAACTGTTTTTT. Its protein product is CASSPATNEKLFF.

CDR3 loop: CASGRLAVGGGYTF. In nucleotides, the CDR3 is TGTGCCAGCGGTCGCTTGGCGGTGGGGGGAGGCTACACCTTC. The rearrangement uses TRBV6-5 and TRBJ1-2, with D maybe TRBD1 (5 bases). Deletions cut 8 bases from V and 8 bases from J, with 21 bases between. The germline gives CDR1 MNHEY, CDR2 SVGAGI. CDR3 size: 14 residues.

The chain employs TRBV29-1 and TRBJ2-3; D call uncertain. The CDR3 contains 11 residues. Per the germline V gene, CDR1 is SQVTM and CDR2 is ANQGSEA. V lost 6 bases and J 5 bases, leaving 9 bases between the germline ends. As DNA, the CDR3 is TGCAGCGTCATTCGACAAGATACGCAGTATTTT. It yields the protein CSVIRQDTQYF.

The genes are TRBV27 and TRBJ2-3; 7 bases agree with TRBD1. V was pared by 8 bases and J by 0 bases, with 8 bases of the junction left unmatched. There are 15 residues in the CDR3. Per germline, CDR1 MNHEY and CDR2 SMNVEV (reference sequence). CDR3 nucleotides: TGTGCCAGCGCCCTGACAGGGCCTAGCACAGATACGCAGTATTTT. It yields the protein CASALTGPSTDTQYF.

The chain couples TRBV27 to TRBJ2-5; maybe TRBD2 (6 bases). Looked up from germline, CDR1 is MNHEY and CDR2 is SMNVEV (reference sequence). Trimming removed 10 bases at V and 4 bases at J, with 16 bases between. CDR3 length: 13 residues. The CDR3 sequence is CATSRAGRETQYF. CDR3 sequence (DNA): TGTGCCACCTCGAGGGCGGGACGAGAGACCCAGTACTTC.

As concerns this clone: The sample has other DNA sequences that encode this CDR3 too. This rearrangement joins TRBV5-1 to TRBJ2-1, with D maybe TRBD1 (6 bases). CDR1 is SGHRS, CDR2 YFSETQ, per germline. The CDR3 runs to 14 residues. V was cut by 5 bases and J by 0 bases, with 9 bases left in between. As DNA, the CDR3 is TGCGCCAGCAGTCCGGACAGCTCCTACAATGAGCAGTTCTTC. Amino acids: CASSPDSSYNEQFF.

The chain couples TRBV21-1 to TRBJ1-4; TRBD1 was called by the table and not checked on the DNA. TRBV21-1 is labeled a pseudogene. This CDR3 region has 17 residues. Written as DNA, the CDR3 is TGTGCCCAGCTGCTCGGTGGCAGGGGGCAAGGTAATGAAAAACTGTTTTTT. Amino acids: CAQLLGGRGQGNEKLFF.

The chain carries TRBV3-1 (or the pseudogene TRBV3-2) and TRBJ1-2, with unresolved D. Germline CDR1 is LGHDT and CDR2 is YNNKEL (reference sequence). Trimming stripped 0 bases from V and 4 bases from J, with 12 bases between. The CDR3 covers 15 residues. The CDR3 coding sequence is TGTGCCAGCAGCCAAGATCGGTCGGGAAGCTATGGCTACACCTTC. Translating gives CASSQDRSGSYGYTF.

The chain combines TRBV19 with TRBJ2-7; TRBD2 is a possible D gene (6 bases). CDR3 length: 15 amino acids. V lost 2 bases and J lost 3, with 14 bases in between. Germline-derived CDR1 and CDR2 are LNHDA and SQIVND (reference sequence). The CDR3 sequence: CASSIQWGDGYEQYF. The DNA of the CDR3 is TGTGCCAGTAGTATACAGTGGGGGGACGGCTACGAGCAGTACTTC.

V is TRBV24-1 and J is TRBJ1-1; unclear D gene. The CDR3 is 12 residues long. The V gene's germline CDR1 is KGHDR and CDR2 SFDVKD. Trimming took 9 bases from V and 4 from J, leaving 11 bases between them. CDR3: CATSADGTEAFF. Here the CDR3 DNA reads TGTGCCACCTCGGCGGATGGCACTGAAGCTTTCTTT.

The chain employs TRBV29-1 and TRBJ1-1; D gene unclear. CDR1 is SQVTM and CDR2 is ANQGSEA in the germline V gene. V was pared by 5 bases and J by 2 bases, with 9 bases between. CDR3 length: 12 amino acids. CDR3 in amino acids: CSVISGNTEAFF. The CDR3 nucleotides are TGCAGCGTTATTTCAGGAAACACTGAAGCTTTCTTT.

The chain uses TRBV5-1 and TRBJ1-2; TRBD1 agrees at 9 bases. CDR3 length: 16 amino acids. Germline values: CDR1 SGHRS, CDR2 YFSETQ. V dropped 3 bases and J dropped 4; count of bases not matched to a gene: 10. The CDR3 DNA reads TGCGCCAGCAGCTGGAATGGGGACAGGGACCCCTATGGCTACACCTTC. Translating gives CASSWNGDRDPYGYTF.

This sequence joins TRBV6-1 and TRBJ1-6; D may be TRBD1 (5 bases). The CDR3 sequence is 13 residues long. Trimming shortened V by 2 bases and J by 11 bases, and 10 bases separated the two germline ends. CDR1 is MNHNS, CDR2 SASEGT, per germline. The CDR3 DNA follows: TGTGCCAGCAGTGAATTGGGGGGGGCACCCCTCCACTTT. It codes for CASSELGGAPLHF.

This clone showed up just once. The chain employs TRBV10-2 and TRBJ2-1; TRBD2 matches at 15 bases. The trim removed 0 bases at V and 10 bases at J, leaving 7 bases unmatched. This CDR3 has 17 residues. Germline values: CDR1 WSHSY, CDR2 SAAADI. The CDR3, as DNA: TGCGCCAGCAGTGAGTCCCTCGGGACTAGCGGGGGGAAGGAGCAGTTCTTC. It is translated as CASSESLGTSGGKEQFF.